This T cell receptor beta chain was recorded in a study of beta chain features in type 1 diabetes. This clone was seen a handful of times. From germline, CDR1 is SGHRS and CDR2 YFSETQ. The V gene lost 3 bases and the J gene lost 1 base, with 10 bases spanning the gap. The CDR3 has 15 amino acids. The investigators reverse transcribed all of the isolated RNA, so they sequenced expressed TCRB transcripts. Assay: immunoSEQ multiplex PCR; the TCRdb copy retains only in-frame clones and omits some. The repertoire includes 600,000 to 650,000 clones, 15% to 17% of them detected once, and 0.093% sits in the top ten.

The source material was naive CD4+ T cells from blood. This chain connects TRBV5-1 to TRBJ2-2, with D maybe TRBD1 (6 bases). This receptor was taken from a man younger than 35 in good health. The CDR3 sequence is CASSSGQRNTGELFF. DNA for the CDR3: TGCGCCAGCAGCTCGGGACAAAGGAACACCGGGGAGCTGTTTTTT.